Given below is one T cell receptor beta chain in context. Its target is unknown. PCR employed 60 Vbeta and 13 Jbeta primers. Libraries were prepared by immunoSEQ multiplex PCR; TCRdb keeps only in-frame clonotypes and omits some of them. Its table records some 120,000 clones. The CDR3 is 14 residues long. The germline gives CDR1 MNHNS, CDR2 SASEGT. With 10 bases clipped from V and 9 bases from J, the junction kept 14 bases outside the gene matches. This sample is part of a study of cytomegalovirus exposure and HLA in healthy donors. Points from the study as a whole: Later, an analysis found that common viral pathogens appeared to be linked with several of the most significant clusters. Using the classifier, cytomegalovirus status was reportedly diagnosed with high specificity and sensitivity. In a later analysis, DRB1 alleles had the most associated TCRs; HLA-C alleles the fewest.

This TCR came from a man aged 35-49 years in good health and CMV-seronegative. The sequenced material came from PBMCs. V and J are TRBV6-1 and TRBJ1-5, with TRBD1 identical over 8 bases. CDR3 nucleotides: TGTGCCACATCGGACAGGGCGGCTTCGTGGCCCCAGCATTTT. Translation: CATSDRAASWPQHF.